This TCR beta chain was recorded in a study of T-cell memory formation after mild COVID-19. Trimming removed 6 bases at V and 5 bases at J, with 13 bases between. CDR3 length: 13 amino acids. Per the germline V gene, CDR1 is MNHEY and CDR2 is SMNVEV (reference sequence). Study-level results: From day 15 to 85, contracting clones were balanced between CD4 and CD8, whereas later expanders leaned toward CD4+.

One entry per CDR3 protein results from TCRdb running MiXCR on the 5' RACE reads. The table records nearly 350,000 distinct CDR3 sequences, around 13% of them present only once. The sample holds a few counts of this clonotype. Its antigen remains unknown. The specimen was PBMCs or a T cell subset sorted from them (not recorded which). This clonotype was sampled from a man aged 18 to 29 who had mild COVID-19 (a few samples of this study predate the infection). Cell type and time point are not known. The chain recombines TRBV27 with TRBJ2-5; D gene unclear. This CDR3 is CASSLLGSETQYF. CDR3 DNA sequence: TGTGCCAGCAGCCTTCTGGGGTCGGAGACCCAGTACTTC.